The rows below give T cell receptor beta chains drawn from one sample of a study of T cell responses to AZD1222 COVID-19 vaccine. This table comes from immunoSEQ multiplex PCR, and its TCRdb copy is limited to in-frame clones, with some not included. The sample consists of 150,000 to 200,000 clones, around nine tenths of them appearing once. The sequences come from peripheral blood, collected 28 days after the second AZD1222 dose. These receptors all stem from an adult who received the AZD1222 COVID-19 vaccine. The CDR3 runs from the conserved cysteine through the conserved F or W. Fields, in order: V gene, D gene, J gene, clone size, CDR3 protein, CDR3 DNA. A D gene is named only where the DNA matches it firmly. Not every row has a clone size; where given, it reads once, few, many or a size class.

TRBV12-3/TRBV12-4,NA,TRBJ2-6,NA,CASKPSGANVLTF,TGTGCCAGCAAGCCGTCTGGGGCCAACGTCCTGACTTTC
TRBV28,NA,TRBJ1-5,NA,CASSFSGNQPQHF,TGTGCCAGCAGTTTTTCAGGGAATCAGCCCCAGCATTTT
TRBV30,TRBD1,TRBJ2-7,NA,CASHRGTLEQYF,TGTGCCTCCCACAGGGGGACCCTCGAGCAGTACTTC
TRBV12-3/TRBV12-4,TRBD2,TRBJ2-7,NA,CASETREGGEQYF,TGTGCCAGCGAGACACGGGAGGGTGGCGAGCAGTACTTC
TRBV24-1,NA,TRBJ1-2,NA,CATRDSHGTDWGYTF,TGTGCCACCAGGGATTCCCACGGGACGGACTGGGGCTACACCTTC
TRBV10-1,NA,TRBJ1-5,NA,CASSEGTGRRAQHF,TGCGCCAGCAGTGAGGGCACGGGTCGGAGGGCCCAGCATTTT
TRBV6-5,NA,TRBJ2-7,NA,CASSYPQGYEQYF,TGTGCCAGCAGTTACCCGCAGGGATACGAGCAGTACTTC
TRBV5-6,NA,TRBJ1-1,NA,CASNDGRTEAFF,TGTGCCAGCAACGATGGACGCACTGAAGCTTTCTTT
TRBV27,TRBD1,TRBJ1-5,NA,CASRGTGVQPQHF,TGTGCCAGCAGAGGGACAGGGGTTCAGCCCCAGCATTTT
TRBV6-5,TRBD1,TRBJ1-2,NA,CASRQGAYGYTF,TGTGCCAGCAGACAGGGGGCCTATGGCTACACCTTC
TRBV5-4,TRBD1,TRBJ1-1,NA,CASRRDRAQPEAFF,TGTGCCAGCAGACGTGACAGGGCCCAGCCTGAAGCTTTCTTT
TRBV28,NA,TRBJ2-1,once,CASSTGTHYNEQFF,TGTGCCAGCAGCACCGGGACACATTACAATGAGCAGTTCTTC
TRBV18,NA,TRBJ2-7,NA,CASSPPPRRANDPEQYF,TGTGCCAGCTCACCGCCTCCCCGACGGGCTAACGATCCCGAGCAGTACTTC
TRBV28,TRBD2,TRBJ2-7,NA,CASGGREGLFPYEQYF,TGTGCCAGCGGCGGGCGGGAGGGCCTTTTCCCCTACGAGCAGTACTTC
TRBV5-6,NA,TRBJ2-2,NA,CASTRRLRDTGELFF,TGTGCCAGCACCCGACGCCTGCGGGACACCGGGGAGCTGTTTTTT
TRBV12-3/TRBV12-4,TRBD2,TRBJ2-1,NA,CASSLELAGEQFF,TGTGCCAGCAGTTTAGAACTAGCGGGTGAGCAGTTCTTC
TRBV28,NA,TRBJ1-2,once,CASRGRHNYGYTF,TGTGCCAGCAGAGGCCGGCATAACTATGGCTACACCTTC